This TCR beta chain was recorded in a study of cytomegalovirus exposure and HLA in healthy donors. As for this clone: No antigen is known for it.

CDR3 length equals 12 residues. V was clipped by 3 bases and J by 5 bases, with 10 bases between them. Looked up from germline, CDR1 is SQVTM and CDR2 is ANQGSEA. Study-wide results and limits: Sequencing artifact likely explains a cluster of highly shared sequence variants.

The PCR used 60 Vbeta and 13 Jbeta primers. The data were produced by immunoSEQ multiplex PCR, yet TCRdb's version contains in-frame clones alone and is incomplete. The data hold about 69,000 clones, with about 73% observed a single time. The specimen sequenced was PBMCs. This TCR was sampled from a woman in her thirties in good health and CMV-seronegative. The chain couples TRBV29-1 to TRBJ2-5; D ambiguous. Here the CDR3 DNA reads TGCAGCGTTGAGTCTAGGCGGGAGACCCAGTACTTC. It specifies CSVESRRETQYF.